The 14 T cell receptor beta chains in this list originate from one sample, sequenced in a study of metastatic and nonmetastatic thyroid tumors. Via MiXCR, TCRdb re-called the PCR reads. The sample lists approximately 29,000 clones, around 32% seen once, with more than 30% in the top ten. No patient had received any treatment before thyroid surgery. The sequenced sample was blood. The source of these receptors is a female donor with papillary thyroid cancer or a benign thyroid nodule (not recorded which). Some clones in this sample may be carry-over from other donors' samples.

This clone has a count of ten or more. In DNA form, the CDR3 reads TGTGCCAGCAGCTCCCTCGGGACTAGCTTTTACGAGCAGTACTTC. Amino acid sequence: CASSSLGTSFYEQYF. The gene calls are TRBV6-1 and TRBJ2-7, with 9 bases that match TRBD2. This CDR3 comprises 15 residues. Germline lookup yields CDR1 MNHNS and CDR2 SASEGT. V lost 6 bases, J lost 4 bases, and 10 bases stayed unmatched.

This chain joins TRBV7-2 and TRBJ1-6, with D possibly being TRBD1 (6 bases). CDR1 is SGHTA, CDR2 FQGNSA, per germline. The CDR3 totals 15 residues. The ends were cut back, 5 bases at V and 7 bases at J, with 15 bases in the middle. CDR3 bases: TGTGCCAGCAGCCTGAGGTTCCAGGGGAATTCACCCCTCCACTTT. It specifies CASSLRFQGNSPLHF.

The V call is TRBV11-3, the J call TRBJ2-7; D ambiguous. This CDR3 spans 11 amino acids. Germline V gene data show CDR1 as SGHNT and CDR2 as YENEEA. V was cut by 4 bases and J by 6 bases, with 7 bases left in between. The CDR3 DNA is TGTGCCAGCAGCTGGGCCTCCGAGCAGTACTTC. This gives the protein CASSWASEQYF. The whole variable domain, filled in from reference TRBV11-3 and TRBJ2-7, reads EAGVVQSPRYKIIEKKQPVAFWCNPISGHNTLYWYLQNLGQGPELLIRYENEEAVDDSQLPKDRFSAERLKGVDSTLKIQPAELGDSAVYLCASSWASEQYFGPGTRLTVT.

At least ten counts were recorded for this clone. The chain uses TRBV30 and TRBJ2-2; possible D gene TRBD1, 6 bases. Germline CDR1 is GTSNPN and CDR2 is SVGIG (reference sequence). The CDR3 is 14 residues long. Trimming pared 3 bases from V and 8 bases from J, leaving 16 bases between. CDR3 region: CAWRLTGSGGELFF. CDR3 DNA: TGTGCCTGGAGGCTAACAGGGAGTGGAGGGGAGCTGTTTTTT.

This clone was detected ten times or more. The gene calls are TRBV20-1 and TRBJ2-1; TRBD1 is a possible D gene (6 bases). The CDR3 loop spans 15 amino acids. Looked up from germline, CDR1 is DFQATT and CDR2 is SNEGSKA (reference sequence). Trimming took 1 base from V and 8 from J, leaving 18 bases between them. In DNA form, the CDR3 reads TGCAGTGCTAGAGCGCCAGGGGCGTTAGGGTATGAGCAGTTCTTC. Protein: CSARAPGALGYEQFF.

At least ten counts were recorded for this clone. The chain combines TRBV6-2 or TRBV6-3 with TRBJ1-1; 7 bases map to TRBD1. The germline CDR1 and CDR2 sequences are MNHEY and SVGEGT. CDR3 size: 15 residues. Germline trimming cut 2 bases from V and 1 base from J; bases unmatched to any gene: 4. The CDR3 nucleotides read TGTGCCAGCAGTTACCCTCGGACAGGGAACACTGAAGCTTTCTTT. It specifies CASSYPRTGNTEAFF.

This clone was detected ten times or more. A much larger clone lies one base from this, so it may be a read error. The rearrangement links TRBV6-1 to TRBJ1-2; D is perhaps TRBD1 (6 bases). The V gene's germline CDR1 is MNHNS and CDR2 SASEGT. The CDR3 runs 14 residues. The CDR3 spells CASSEIRGARGCTF. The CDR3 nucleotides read TGTGCCAGCAGCGAGATCCGGGGGGCAAGGGGCTGCACCTTC.

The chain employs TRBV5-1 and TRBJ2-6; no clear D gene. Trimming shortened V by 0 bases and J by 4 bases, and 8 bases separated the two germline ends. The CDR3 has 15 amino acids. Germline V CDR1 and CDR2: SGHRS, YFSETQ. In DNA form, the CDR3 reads TGCGCCAGCAGCTTGGACGGGTCGGGGGCCAACGTCCTGACTTTC. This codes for CASSLDGSGANVLTF.

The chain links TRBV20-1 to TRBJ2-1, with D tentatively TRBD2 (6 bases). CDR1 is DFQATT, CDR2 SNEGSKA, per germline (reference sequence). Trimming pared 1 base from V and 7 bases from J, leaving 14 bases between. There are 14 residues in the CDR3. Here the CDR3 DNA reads TGCAGTGCTAGAGGCGGGGTGGGCCTAAATGAGCAGTTCTTC. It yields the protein CSARGGVGLNEQFF.

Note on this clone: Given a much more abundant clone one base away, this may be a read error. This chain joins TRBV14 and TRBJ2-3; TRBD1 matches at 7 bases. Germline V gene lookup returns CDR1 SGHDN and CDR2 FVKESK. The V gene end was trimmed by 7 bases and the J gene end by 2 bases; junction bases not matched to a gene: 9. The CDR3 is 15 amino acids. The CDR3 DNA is TGTGCCAGCATCCCCGTGACAGGGAACACAGATACGCAGTATTTT. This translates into CASIPVTGNTDTQYF.

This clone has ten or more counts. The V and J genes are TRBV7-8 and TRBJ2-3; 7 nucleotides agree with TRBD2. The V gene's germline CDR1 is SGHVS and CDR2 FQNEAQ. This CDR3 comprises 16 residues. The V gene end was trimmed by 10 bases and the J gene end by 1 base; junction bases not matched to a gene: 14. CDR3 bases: TGTGCCACCCCCCCCGAGCTAGCGGTGGGCACAGATACGCAGTATTTT. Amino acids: CATPPELAVGTDTQYF.

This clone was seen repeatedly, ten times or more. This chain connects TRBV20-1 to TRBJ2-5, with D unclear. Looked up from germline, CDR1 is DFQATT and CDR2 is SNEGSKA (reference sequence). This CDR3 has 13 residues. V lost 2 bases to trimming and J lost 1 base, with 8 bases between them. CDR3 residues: CSARSSAQETQYF. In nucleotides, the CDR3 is TGCAGTGCTAGATCCAGCGCCCAAGAGACCCAGTACTTC.

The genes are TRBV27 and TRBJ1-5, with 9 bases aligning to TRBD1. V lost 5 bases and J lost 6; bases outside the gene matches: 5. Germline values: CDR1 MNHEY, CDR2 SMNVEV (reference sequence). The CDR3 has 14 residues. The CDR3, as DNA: TGTGCCAGCAGTCCGCGGGACAGGGCTCAGCCCCAGCATTTT. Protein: CASSPRDRAQPQHF.

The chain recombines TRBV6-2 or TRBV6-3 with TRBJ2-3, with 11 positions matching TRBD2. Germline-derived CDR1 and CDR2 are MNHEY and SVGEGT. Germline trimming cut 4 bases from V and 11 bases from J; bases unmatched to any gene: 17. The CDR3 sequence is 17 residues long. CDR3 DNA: TGTGCCAGCAGTTTACGTCCGGGACTAGCGGAGGCAGTGAAGCAGTATTTT. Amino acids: CASSLRPGLAEAVKQYF.